The source of this TCR beta chain is a study of breast tumors, draining lymph nodes, adjacent tissues. Whole-study findings and limits: The lymph node origin of tumor T cells was framed as consistent with a hypothesis, not demonstrated. Tumor repertoires ranked between lymph nodes and nontumor tissue in diversity, with V and J gene preferences.

Breast cancer patients provided tissue from their axillary draining lymph nodes. Germline V CDR1 and CDR2: SGHNT, YENEEA. The CDR3 runs 14 residues. Trimming took 5 bases from V and 5 from J; bases not matched to a gene: 4. TCRdb re-called the multiplex PCR reads with MiXCR, one entry per CDR3 protein. The table shows about 230,000 distinct CDR3 sequences, with 32% occurring only once. Worth noting for this clonotype: No antigen is known for it.

The sequenced material came from axillary lymph node tissue. The origin of this receptor is a female donor with breast cancer. Some clones in this sample may be carry-over from other donors' samples. The chain couples TRBV11-3 to TRBJ1-1, with 11 bases identical to TRBD1. CDR3 DNA sequence: TGTGCCAGCAGCAGCCGGGACAGGGGGACTGAAGCTTTCTTT. Its translation: CASSSRDRGTEAFF.